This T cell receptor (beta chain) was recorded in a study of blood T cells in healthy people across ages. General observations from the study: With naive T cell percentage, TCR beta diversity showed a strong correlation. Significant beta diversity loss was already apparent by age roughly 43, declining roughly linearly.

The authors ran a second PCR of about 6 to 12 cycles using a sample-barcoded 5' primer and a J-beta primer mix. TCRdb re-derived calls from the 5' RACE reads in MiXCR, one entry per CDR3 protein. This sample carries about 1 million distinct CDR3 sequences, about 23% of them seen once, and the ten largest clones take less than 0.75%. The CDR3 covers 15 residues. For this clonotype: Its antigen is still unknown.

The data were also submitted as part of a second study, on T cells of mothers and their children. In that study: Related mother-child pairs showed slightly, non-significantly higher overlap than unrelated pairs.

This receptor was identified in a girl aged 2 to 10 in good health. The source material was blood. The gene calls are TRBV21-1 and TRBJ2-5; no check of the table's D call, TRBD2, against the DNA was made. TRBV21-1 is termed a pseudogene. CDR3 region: CASSKVREGKETQYF. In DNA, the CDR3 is TGTGCCAGCAGCAAAGTGCGGGAGGGTAAAGAGACCCAGTACTTC.